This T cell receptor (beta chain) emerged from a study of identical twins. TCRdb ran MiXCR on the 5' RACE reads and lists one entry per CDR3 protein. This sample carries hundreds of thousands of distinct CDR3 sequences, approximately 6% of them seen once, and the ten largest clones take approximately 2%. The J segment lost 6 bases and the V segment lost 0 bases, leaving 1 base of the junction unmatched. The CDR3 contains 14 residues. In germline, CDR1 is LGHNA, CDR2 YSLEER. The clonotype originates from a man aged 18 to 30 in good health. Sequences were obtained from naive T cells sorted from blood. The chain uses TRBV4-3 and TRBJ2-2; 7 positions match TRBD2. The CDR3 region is CASSQESGAGELFF. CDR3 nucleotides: TGCGCCAGCAGCCAAGAAAGCGGGGCCGGGGAGCTGTTTTTT.